The 13 T cell receptor beta chains below come from one sample, sequenced in a study of OX40 agonist ivuxolimab in advanced cancers. Libraries were prepared by immunoSEQ multiplex PCR; TCRdb keeps only in-frame clonotypes and omits some of them. The repertoire holds 51,000 or so clones, about nine tenths seen once, with 14% to 15% in the top ten. The sample consisted of CD4+ or CD8+ T cells sorted from blood, taken in a trial of the OX40 agonist ivuxolimab. The receptors originated from an adult with an advanced solid tumor such as melanoma, head and neck, liver or kidney cancer.

The chain is built from TRBV5-6 and TRBJ1-3; 7 bases match TRBD1. The length of the CDR3 is 15 residues. Per germline, CDR1 SGHDT and CDR2 YYEEEE. With V trimmed by 3 bases and J by 2 bases, 5 bases remained unmatched. The CDR3 DNA reads TGTGCCAGCAGCTCCTACAGGGGCGCTGGAAACACCATATATTTT. It encodes CASSSYRGAGNTIYF.

The genes are TRBV2 and TRBJ2-3, with TRBD2 identical over 9 bases. Unmatched junction bases numbered 8, after V lost 11 bases and J lost 2 bases. This CDR3 has 14 amino acids. CDR1 SNHLY and CDR2 FYNNEI come from the germline V gene. Here the CDR3 DNA reads TGTGCCTGTGTTAGCGGGGGACCCACAGATACGCAGTATTTT. Translating gives CACVSGGPTDTQYF.

Here the CDR3 reads CASSYTTGDEQYF. The CDR3 bases are TGTGCCAGCAGTTACACAACAGGGGACGAGCAGTACTTC. The genes are TRBV6-5 and TRBJ2-7; 7 nucleotides line up with TRBD1. CDR1 and CDR2 from the germline V gene are MNHEY and SVGAGI. The V segment lost 2 bases and the J segment 5 bases; nucleotides outside the gene matches: 3. The CDR3 is 13 residues long.

Only a few counts were recorded for this clone. J is TRBJ2-2 and V is TRBV7-9, with 12 nucleotides matching TRBD2. The CDR3 has 15 amino acids. Germline-derived CDR1 and CDR2 are SEHNR and FQNEAQ (reference sequence). V trimming: 4 bases; J trimming: 4 bases; junction bases outside the gene matches: 1. CDR3: CASSSSGGATGELFF. DNA for the CDR3: TGTGCCAGCAGCTCTAGCGGGGGGGCCACCGGGGAGCTGTTTTTT.

This chain links TRBV30 with TRBJ1-2; no clear D. Germline V gene lookup returns CDR1 GTSNPN and CDR2 SVGIG (reference sequence). V lost 0 bases and J lost 6, with 11 bases in between. The CDR3 contains 13 residues. The CDR3 sequence is CAWSVLGSDGYTF. The CDR3 DNA reads as TGTGCCTGGAGTGTACTAGGGTCCGATGGCTACACCTTC.

The chain links TRBV18 to TRBJ1-4; 10 bases fit TRBD1. Germline CDR1 and CDR2: KGHSH and LQKENI. J was trimmed by 3 bases and V by 4 bases; bases with no gene match: 8. This CDR3 spans 17 amino acids. In nucleotides, the CDR3 is TGTGCCAGCTCACTCTCGGGGACAGGGGAAGCTAATGAAAAACTGTTTTTT. Its protein is CASSLSGTGEANEKLFF.

The genes are TRBV6-1 and TRBJ1-5; D remains ambiguous. This CDR3 region has 14 residues. Germline CDR1 reads MNHNS; CDR2 reads SASEGT. Between the trimmed V and J ends, which lost 7 bases and 4 bases, there was a span of 14 bases. This CDR3 reads CASTLYSQNQPQHF. Here the CDR3 DNA reads TGTGCCAGCACCCTTTACTCGCAGAATCAGCCCCAGCATTTT.

The chain combines TRBV15 with TRBJ2-1; TRBD2 is a possible D gene (5 bases). Germline-derived CDR1 and CDR2 are LNHNV and YYDKDF (reference sequence). CDR3 size: 15 residues. V lost 3 bases and J 0 bases, leaving 9 bases between the germline ends. CDR3 residues: CATSSEGSSYNEQFF. CDR3 in DNA: TGTGCCACCAGCAGCGAGGGAAGCTCCTACAATGAGCAGTTCTTC.

The chain employs TRBV7-9 and TRBJ2-3, with D hard to call. The germline gives CDR1 SEHNR, CDR2 FQNEAQ (reference sequence). The CDR3 is 13 residues long. V was trimmed by 4 bases and J by 3 bases, leaving 8 bases between them. As DNA, the CDR3 is TGTGCCAGCAGCTACCTCGGTACAGATACGCAGTATTTT. This gives the protein CASSYLGTDTQYF.

The gene calls are TRBV4-1 and TRBJ2-5; D is perhaps TRBD2 (6 bases). The end of the DNA aligns better with TRBJ2-7, so the J call may be wrong. Looked up from germline, CDR1 is MGHRA and CDR2 is YSYEKL. The CDR3 runs 16 residues. Here the CDR3 DNA reads TGCGCCAGCAGCCAGACCCTAGCGCCTAGCTCCTACGAGCAGTACTTC. It specifies CASSQTLAPSSYEQYF.

The V call is TRBV14, the J call TRBJ2-5, with TRBD1 matching over 7 bases. This CDR3 spans 13 amino acids. V dropped 3 bases and J dropped 2; count of bases not matched to a gene: 0. CDR1 SGHDN and CDR2 FVKESK come from the germline V gene. The CDR3 sequence is CASSQTGQETQYF. In DNA, the CDR3 is TGTGCCAGCAGCCAGACAGGGCAAGAGACCCAGTACTTC.

The chain carries TRBV13 and TRBJ2-7; D gene ambiguous. The V end was cut by 0 bases, the J end by 2 bases, with 8 bases between. The length of the CDR3 is 14 residues. Germline V gene sequence: CDR1 PRHDT, CDR2 FYEKMQ (reference sequence). This CDR3 reads CASSLGDAPYEQYF. The DNA of the CDR3 is TGTGCCAGCAGCTTAGGGGACGCCCCCTACGAGCAGTACTTC.

The J gene is TRBJ1-1, the V gene TRBV25-1, with D hard to call. The V gene's germline CDR1 is MGHDK and CDR2 SYGVNS. Trimming removed 1 base at V and 5 bases at J, with 8 bases between. The CDR3 is 13 amino acids. CDR3: CASSELSGTEAFF. The CDR3, as DNA: TGTGCCAGCAGTGAATTGAGTGGGACTGAAGCTTTCTTT.